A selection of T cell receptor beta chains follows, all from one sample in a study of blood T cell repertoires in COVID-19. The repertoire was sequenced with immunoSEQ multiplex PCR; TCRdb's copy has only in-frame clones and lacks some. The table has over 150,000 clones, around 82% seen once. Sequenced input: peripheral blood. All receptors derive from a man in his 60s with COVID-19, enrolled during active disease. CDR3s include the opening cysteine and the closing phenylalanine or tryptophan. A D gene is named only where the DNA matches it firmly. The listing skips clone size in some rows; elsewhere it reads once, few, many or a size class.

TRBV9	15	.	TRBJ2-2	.	TGTGCCAGCAGCGTGTTACAAAGAAACACCGGGGAGCTGTTTTTT	CASSVLQRNTGELFF
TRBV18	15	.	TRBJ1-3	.	TGTGCCAGCTCACCACAAAAGAGCTCTGGAAACACCATATATTTT	CASSPQKSSGNTIYF
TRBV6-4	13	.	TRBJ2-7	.	TGTGCCAGCCCCAGTCTCCTTACCTACGAGCAGTACTTC	CASPSLLTYEQYF
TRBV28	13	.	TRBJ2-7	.	TGTGCCAGCAGTACCGGTGGAGGGCGAGAGCAGTACTTC	CASSTGGGREQYF
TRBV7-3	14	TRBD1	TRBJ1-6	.	TGTGCCAGCAGCCCTGGGACAGCTGGTTCACCCCTCCACTTT	CASSPGTAGSPLHF
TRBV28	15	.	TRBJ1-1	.	TGTGCCAGCAGTTTCAATCGGGGGTCATACACTGAAGCTTTCTTT	CASSFNRGSYTEAFF
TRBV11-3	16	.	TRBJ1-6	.	TGTGCCAGCAGCCAAGGCGGGGGACGATATAATTCACCCCTCCACTTT	CASSQGGGRYNSPLHF
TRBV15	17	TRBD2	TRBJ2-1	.	TGTGCCACCAGCAGAGGGCAGCTAGCGGGATTCTACAATGAGCAGTTCTTC	CATSRGQLAGFYNEQFF
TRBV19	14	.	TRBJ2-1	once	TGTGCCAGTAGGCAGACAGGATCCTACAATGAGCAGTTCTTC	CASRQTGSYNEQFF
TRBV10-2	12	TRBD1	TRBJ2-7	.	TGCGCCAGTGGACAGGTTTCCTACGAGCAGTACTTC	CASGQVSYEQYF
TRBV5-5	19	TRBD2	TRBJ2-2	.	TGTGCCAGCAGCTTGGTAGGGCTAGCGGGGGCCCCGAACACCGGGGAGCTGTTTTTT	CASSLVGLAGAPNTGELFF
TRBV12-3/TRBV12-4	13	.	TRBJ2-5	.	TGTGCCAGCAGTTATGGAGCCTATGAGACCCAGTACTTC	CASSYGAYETQYF
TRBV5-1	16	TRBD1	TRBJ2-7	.	TGCGCCAGCAGCCTCGGACCAGGACAGGGGAGTAACGAGCAGTACTTC	CASSLGPGQGSNEQYF
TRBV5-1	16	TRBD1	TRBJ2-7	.	TGCGCCAGCAGCCCAATAACAGGGGGAACCTCCTACGAGCAGTACTTC	CASSPITGGTSYEQYF
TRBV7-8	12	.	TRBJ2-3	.	TGTGCCAGCAGCCTCGTCTCCGATACGCAGTATTTT	CASSLVSDTQYF
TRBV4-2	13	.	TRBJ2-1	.	TGTGCCAGCAGCCGAGTGGACAGCAATGAGCAGTTCTTC	CASSRVDSNEQFF
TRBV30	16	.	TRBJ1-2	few	TGTGCCTGGAGTGTCGTATCGGGGGGGAGTGGCTATGGCTACACCTTC	CAWSVVSGGSGYGYTF
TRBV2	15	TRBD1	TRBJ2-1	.	TGTGCCAGCAGAGAAGGGACAGGGGGCAACAATGAGCAGTTCTTC	CASREGTGGNNEQFF
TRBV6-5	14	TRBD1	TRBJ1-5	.	TGTGCCGCGGGACAGGGCGGGGGCAATCAGCCCCAGCATTTT	CAAGQGGGNQPQHF
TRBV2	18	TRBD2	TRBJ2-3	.	TGTGCCAGCAGGAAGGGGACTAGCGGGATTGCAGTTTCAGATACGCAGTATTTT	CASRKGTSGIAVSDTQYF
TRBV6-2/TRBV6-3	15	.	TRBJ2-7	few	TGTGCCAGCAGTTACGGGCGGAGCGGTGGGAACGAGCAGTACTTC	CASSYGRSGGNEQYF
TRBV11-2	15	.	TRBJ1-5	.	TGTGCCAGCAGCTTAAGGGGTTATAGCAATCAGCCCCAGCATTTT	CASSLRGYSNQPQHF
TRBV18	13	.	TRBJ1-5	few	TGTGCCAGCCGGGAAGACGGAAATCAGCCCCAGCATTTT	CASREDGNQPQHF
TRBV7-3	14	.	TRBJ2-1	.	TGTGCCAGCAGCTTAACGTCTCTTTACAATGAGCAGTTCTTC	CASSLTSLYNEQFF
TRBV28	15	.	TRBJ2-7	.	TGTGCCAGCACCATAGCCTTAGGCAGGGGATACGAGCAGTACTTC	CASTIALGRGYEQYF